These T cell receptor beta chains were read from a single sample in a study of blood T cell repertoires in COVID-19. The repertoire was sequenced with immunoSEQ multiplex PCR; TCRdb's copy has only in-frame clones and lacks some. In the table there are roughly 150,000 clones, almost 85% of which are singletons. Material: peripheral blood. These receptor sequences come from a woman at least 80 years old with COVID-19, enrolled during active disease. Both conserved end residues are part of each CDR3. D genes are given only for firm matches. Clone sizes are given selectively: once, few, many, or a class where the clone is expanded.

once	TRBJ1-1	TRBV12-5	.	TGTGCTAGTGGGGATGGACAGCCCACAGGGATAGCTTTCTTT	CASGDGQPTGIAFF
once	TRBJ2-7	TRBV27	TRBD1	TGTGCCAGCAGTGCGGACAGGGGGCTTGGAGAGCAGTACTTC	CASSADRGLGEQYF
.	TRBJ1-3	TRBV21-1	.	TGTGCCATTTTGGGGACAGACGAAAAGAGCTCTGGAAACACCATATATTTT	CAILGTDEKSSGNTIYF
.	TRBJ1-2	TRBV11-2	TRBD1	TGTGCCAGCAGCGATGACAGGGACTATGGCTACACCTTC	CASSDDRDYGYTF
.	TRBJ1-2	TRBV7-9	.	TGTGCCAGCAGCTTAAGAGGGTGGGATGGCTACACCTTC	CASSLRGWDGYTF
once	TRBJ1-1	TRBV7-2	TRBD1	TGTGCCAGCAGCTTAATGACAGGGGGGAACACTGAAGCTTTCTTT	CASSLMTGGNTEAFF
once	TRBJ2-1	TRBV7-2	TRBD2	TGTGCCAGCAGCAGACTAGCGGGAGGGCCGGGTGAGCAGTTCTTC	CASSRLAGGPGEQFF
.	TRBJ2-1	TRBV2	TRBD2	TGTGCCAGCAAGGTAGCGGGGGGGTACAATGAGCAGTTCTTC	CASKVAGGYNEQFF
.	TRBJ1-2	TRBV29-1	.	TGCAGCGTTGGGAGCGGAACAGGGTATGGCTACACCTTC	CSVGSGTGYGYTF
.	TRBJ2-1	TRBV2	TRBD1	TGTGCCAGTCAACAGGGGGCCTACAATGAGCAGTTCTTC	CASQQGAYNEQFF
.	TRBJ2-7	TRBV18	.	TGTGCCAGCTCCCCTCCGGGAACCTACGAGCAGTACTTC	CASSPPGTYEQYF
.	TRBJ2-3	TRBV5-1	TRBD2	TGCGCCAGCAGCTTGGGACTAGCGGGTTCAGATACGCAGTATTTT	CASSLGLAGSDTQYF
once	TRBJ2-2	TRBV24-1	.	TGTGCCACCAGTGACCGCACAGAGACCGGGGAGCTGTTTTTT	CATSDRTETGELFF
once	TRBJ2-5	TRBV5-1	TRBD1	TGCGCCAGCAGCGGACAGGGGCGCCAAGAGACCCAGTACTTC	CASSGQGRQETQYF
.	TRBJ2-7	TRBV18	.	TGTGCCAGCTCACCTCTCTCCTACGAGCAGTACTTC	CASSPLSYEQYF
once	TRBJ1-5	TRBV18	TRBD1	TGTGCCAGCTCAGGGACAGGGTTCAATCAGCCCCAGCATTTT	CASSGTGFNQPQHF
.	TRBJ1-4	TRBV20-1	.	TGCAGTGCTAGTTTCAGGGCGGGGGGTCGGAATGAAAAACTGTTTTTT	CSASFRAGGRNEKLFF
.	TRBJ1-1	TRBV2	TRBD1	TGTGCCAGCAAACTGACAGGGGCCACTGAAGCTTTCTTT	CASKLTGATEAFF
.	TRBJ1-5	TRBV4-3	.	TGCGCCAGCAGCCAAGACGGACTAAACAGCAATCAGCCCCAGCATTTT	CASSQDGLNSNQPQHF
.	TRBJ2-2	TRBV6-6	TRBD2	TGTGCCAGCAGTAGATCGACTAGCGGGAGCTTCGCCGGGGAGCTGTTTTTT	CASSRSTSGSFAGELFF
.	TRBJ1-6	TRBV5-1	.	TGCGCCAGCAGTGCGACAGGCAACTATAATTCACCCCTCCACTTT	CASSATGNYNSPLHF
few	TRBJ2-7	TRBV6-5	TRBD2	TGTGCCAGCAGTTACTCGGGACTAGCGGGACACGAGCAGTACTTC	CASSYSGLAGHEQYF
.	TRBJ2-1	TRBV2	.	TGTGCCAGCAGTCGTTACAGCGGGTCTTACAATGAGCAGTTCTTC	CASSRYSGSYNEQFF